The 29 T cell receptor beta chains reported below all come from one sample, sequenced in a study of Tregs in tolerant kidney transplant recipients. The assay was immunoSEQ multiplex PCR, and TCRdb's table has in-frame clones only and misses some. The table lists tens of thousands of clones, less than 90% of them singletons. Sequencing input: CD4+ T cells from blood. The source is a human donor in good health.

The sample holds one count of this clone. The chain has TRBV2 and TRBJ1-6; a possible D gene is TRBD1 (6 bases). V lost 6 bases to trimming and J lost 10 bases, with 13 bases between them. The CDR3 extends over 13 amino acids. In germline, CDR1 is SNHLY, CDR2 FYNNEI. The CDR3 reads CASSRGAGSPLHF. Written as DNA, the CDR3 is TGTGCCAGCAGCAGGGGCGCGGGATCACCCCTCCACTTT.

V gene TRBV9 combines with J gene TRBJ2-2, with 10 positions matching TRBD2. The V segment lost 5 bases and the J segment 7 bases; nucleotides outside the gene matches: 8. Germline CDR1 and CDR2: SGDLS and YYNGEE. This CDR3 is built from 15 residues. DNA of the CDR3: TGTGCCAGCAGTAGGACTAGCGGCCTCGTCGGGGAGCTGTTTTTT. This sequence encodes CASSRTSGLVGELFF.

This clone was counted between two and nine times. The CDR3 here is CASSLGTVGNTIYF. CDR3 in DNA: TGTGCCAGCAGCTTGGGGACAGTAGGGAACACCATATATTTT. The genes are TRBV7-9 and TRBJ1-3; 7 nucleotides agree with TRBD1. From germline, CDR1 is SEHNR and CDR2 FQNEAQ (reference sequence). Trimming at V came to 3 bases and at J to 7 bases, leaving 6 bases not matched to a gene. This CDR3 is 14 amino acids long.

The chain has TRBV30 and TRBJ1-1, with D possibly TRBD1 on 5 matching bases. The CDR3 runs 11 residues. Looked up from germline, CDR1 is GTSNPN and CDR2 is SVGIG (reference sequence). Trimming pared 8 bases from V and 5 bases from J, leaving 12 bases between. The CDR3 coding sequence is TGTGCCGGGGGGATGGGAACTGAAGCTTTCTTT. It is translated as CAGGMGTEAFF.

The rearrangement joins TRBV6-1 to TRBJ2-3, with D possibly TRBD1 on 6 matching bases. Trimming took 6 bases from V and 4 from J, leaving 17 bases between them. The CDR3 totals 15 residues. Germline CDR1 reads MNHNS; CDR2 reads SASEGT. CDR3 sequence reads: CASRLTGRVADTQYF. In nucleotides, the CDR3 is TGTGCCAGCAGACTTACAGGGCGAGTCGCAGATACGCAGTATTTT.

Here the CDR3 reads CAWSVRDSGSPLHF. CDR3 DNA: TGTGCCTGGAGTGTTCGGGACAGCGGATCACCCCTCCACTTT. This chain links TRBV30 with TRBJ1-6; TRBD1 matches at 7 bases. This CDR3 has 14 residues. The ends lost 0 bases at V and 10 bases at J; junction bases unmatched: 6. The germline CDR1 and CDR2 sequences are GTSNPN and SVGIG (reference sequence).

In its sample, this clone is medium-sized. Other nucleotide sequences in the sample specify the same CDR3. This chain joins TRBV5-1 and TRBJ1-1; a weak D match, TRBD1 (6 bases). Germline values: CDR1 SGHRS, CDR2 YFSETQ. V was shortened by 4 bases and J by 4 bases, with 14 bases between the two germline ends. The CDR3 is made up of 14 amino acids. CDR3 sequence reads: CASSPQGGGTEAFF. CDR3 coding DNA: TGCGCCAGCAGCCCACAGGGAGGGGGCACTGAAGCTTTCTTT.

This sequence joins TRBV7-2 and TRBJ1-3; D unresolved. The germline V gene encodes CDR1 SGHTA and CDR2 FQGNSA. The CDR3 sequence is 15 residues long. Trimming stripped 1 base from V and 0 bases from J, with 7 bases between. CDR3 sequence: CASSLEQLSGNTIYF. CDR3 DNA sequence: TGTGCCAGCAGCTTAGAACAGCTCTCTGGAAACACCATATATTTT.

This clone is a singleton in its sample. J is TRBJ2-3 and V is TRBV5-1, with 9 bases matching TRBD1. CDR1 SGHRS and CDR2 YFSETQ come from the germline V gene. The trim removed 3 bases at V and 3 bases at J, leaving 5 bases unmatched. This CDR3 contains 15 residues. The CDR3 spells CASSWGQGGTDTQYF. The CDR3 DNA sequence: TGCGCCAGCAGCTGGGGACAGGGAGGGACAGATACGCAGTATTTT.

On this clone: Other DNA sequences in this sample translate to the same CDR3. The V call is TRBV11-3, the J call TRBJ2-5; D might be TRBD2 (5 bases). The CDR3 runs to 13 residues. CDR1 is SGHNT and CDR2 is YENEEA in the germline V gene. Trimming cost V 3 bases and J 3 bases, with 8 bases left between them. DNA for the CDR3: TGTGCCAGCAGCTTCTCCGGGAAAGAGACCCAGTACTTC. It yields the protein CASSFSGKETQYF.

The rearrangement links TRBV9 to TRBJ2-7, with 7 positions matching TRBD2. The germline CDR1 and CDR2 sequences are SGDLS and YYNGEE. The CDR3 is 14 residues long. Trimming took 2 bases from V and 5 from J; bases not matched to a gene: 7. The CDR3 loop reads CASSVGGITNEQYF. The CDR3 DNA follows: TGTGCCAGCAGCGTCGGGGGGATTACTAACGAGCAGTACTTC.

V usage is TRBV10-2 and J usage is TRBJ2-3; 7 positions match TRBD1. Trimming took 9 bases from V and 5 from J; bases not matched to a gene: 8. The CDR3 covers 13 residues. Germline-derived CDR1 and CDR2 are WSHSY and SAAADI. CDR3 nucleotides: TGCGCCAGTAGAGACAGGGTCGAAGATACGCAGTATTTT. This translates into CASRDRVEDTQYF.

The rearrangement uses TRBV9 and TRBJ1-2, with D possibly being TRBD1 (5 bases). Per the germline V gene, CDR1 is SGDLS and CDR2 is YYNGEE. Trimming left V 0 bases short and J 7 bases short, with 7 bases between. This CDR3 contains 12 residues. CDR3 DNA: TGTGCCAGCAGCGTAGATGGGGGTGGCTACACCTTC. Translating gives CASSVDGGGYTF.

The chain employs TRBV4-3 and TRBJ1-2, with D uncertain. V was clipped by 4 bases and J by 6 bases, with 12 bases between them. Germline values: CDR1 LGHNA, CDR2 YSLEER. The CDR3 runs 13 residues. CDR3 in amino acids: CASSPLTRDGYTF. The CDR3 nucleotides read TGCGCCAGCAGCCCCCTCACCCGGGATGGCTACACCTTC.

The CDR3 sequence: CASSQRRGSGQTYEQYF. The CDR3 DNA reads TGCGCCAGCAGCCAGAGGCGGGGTAGTGGACAGACCTACGAGCAGTACTTC. V is TRBV4-3 and J is TRBJ2-7, with D tentatively TRBD1 or TRBD2 (6 bases each). This CDR3 region has 17 residues. The V gene lost 3 bases and the J gene lost 2 bases, with 20 bases spanning the gap. CDR1 is LGHNA and CDR2 is YSLEER in the germline V gene.

This clone was detected once. This sequence joins TRBV7-7 and TRBJ2-2; no definite D call. Trimming shortened V by 4 bases and J by 7 bases, and 10 bases separated the two germline ends. The CDR3 runs 13 residues. Germline CDR1 SSHAT, CDR2 FNYEAQ (reference sequence). In DNA, the CDR3 is TGTGCCAGCAGCTCACGTAGCAGCGGGGAGCTGTTTTTT. It encodes CASSSRSSGELFF.

V is TRBV14 and J is TRBJ1-1; maybe TRBD1 (5 bases). CDR1 is SGHDN, CDR2 FVKESK, per germline. V was trimmed by 3 bases and J by 1 base, leaving 15 bases between them. The CDR3 length is 16 residues. As DNA, the CDR3 is TGTGCCAGCAGCCAGGCCCAAGGGGCCGGGAACACTGAAGCTTTCTTT. This translates into CASSQAQGAGNTEAFF.

A note on this clone: Sequence at one end of the junction differs from germline and may be a read error. The chain is built from TRBV30 and TRBJ1-2, with unresolved D. Germline V CDR1 and CDR2: GTSNPN, SVGIG (reference sequence). The CDR3 runs to 14 residues. CDR3 coding DNA: TGTGCCTGGAGTGTACCCCAACCAGGTACAGCGCATTCCTTC. Translating it yields CAWSVPQPGTAHSF.

The rearrangement links TRBV5-1 to TRBJ1-5, with no clear D. Deletions cut 0 bases from V and 4 bases from J, with 5 bases between. In germline, CDR1 is SGHRS, CDR2 YFSETQ. The CDR3 is 13 residues long. CDR3 protein: CASSLVGNQPQHF. DNA for the CDR3: TGCGCCAGCAGCTTGGTAGGGAATCAGCCCCAGCATTTT.

The V gene is TRBV5-1, the J gene TRBJ2-7, with a tentative D call TRBD2 (5 bases). Trimming removed 0 bases from V and 11 bases from J, with 27 bases in between. The germline V gene has CDR1 SGHRS and CDR2 YFSETQ. CDR3 size: 17 residues. DNA of the CDR3: TGCGCCAGCAGCTTGGCTCGGGGAAGCCGAACTAACGATATTGAGTACTTC. Its translation is CASSLARGSRTNDIEYF.

J is TRBJ1-5 and V is TRBV5-5; perhaps TRBD1 as D (6 bases). Germline CDR1 and CDR2: SGHKS and YYEKEE (reference sequence). With 2 bases removed from V and 3 bases from J, the gap between germline ends came to 9 bases. This CDR3 is built from 14 residues. DNA for the CDR3: TGTGCCAGCAGCTTCGGACAGATCAATCAGCCCCAGCATTTT. It specifies CASSFGQINQPQHF.

V is TRBV19 and J is TRBJ1-1, with D possibly matching TRBD1 (5 bases). The V gene lost 5 bases and the J gene lost 0 bases, with 10 bases spanning the gap. The CDR3 covers 14 residues. Germline V lookup: CDR1 LNHDA, CDR2 SQIVND (reference sequence). The CDR3 reads CASSSGTVNTEAFF. CDR3 coding DNA: TGTGCCAGTAGTTCCGGGACGGTGAACACTGAAGCTTTCTTT.

V usage is TRBV5-8 and J usage is TRBJ2-7, with D perhaps TRBD2 (6 bases). The germline V gene has CDR1 SGHTS and CDR2 YDEGEE. This CDR3 comprises 14 residues. V was cut by 4 bases and J by 0 bases, with 11 bases left in between. The CDR3 DNA is TGTGCCAGCAGCCGGGAGAGGGGCTCCTACGAGCAGTACTTC. Protein: CASSRERGSYEQYF.

This sequence joins TRBV5-1 and TRBJ2-3, with TRBD1 matching 8 bases. Germline loops: CDR1 SGHRS, CDR2 YFSETQ. CDR3 length: 15 amino acids. Trimming cost V 0 bases and J 5 bases; bases outside gene matches: 5. CDR3 amino acids: CASSLGAGGEDTQYF. In DNA form, the CDR3 reads TGCGCCAGCAGCTTGGGGGCAGGGGGCGAAGATACGCAGTATTTT.

This clone is medium-sized by share. The chain joins TRBV7-2 to TRBJ2-7, with TRBD1 as a possible D gene (6 bases). The CDR3 totals 12 residues. Deletions cut 5 bases from V and 6 bases from J, with 11 bases between. Germline values: CDR1 SGHTA, CDR2 FQGNSA. The CDR3 DNA sequence: TGTGCCAGCAGCCTTTTCAGGGGCGAGCAGTACTTC. Translating it yields CASSLFRGEQYF.

V usage is TRBV28 and J usage is TRBJ2-5; 9 nucleotides match TRBD1. The DNA end lines up better with TRBJ2-7; the J call may be wrong. The CDR3 has 14 residues. CDR1 and CDR2 from the germline V gene are MDHEN and SYDVKM. The CDR3 spells CASSGTGTSYEQYF. CDR3 DNA: TGTGCCAGCAGTGGGACAGGGACTTCCTACGAGCAGTACTTC.

This clone came up once. Here the CDR3 DNA reads TGTGCCAGCAGTTTGGTAGCCGGGTTCACTGAAGCTTTCTTT. This gives the protein CASSLVAGFTEAFF. This chain uses TRBV28 with TRBJ1-1; no definite D call. Trimming took off 3 bases at V and 4 bases at J, with 12 bases between the two ends. The CDR3 runs 14 residues. Germline V gives CDR1 MDHEN, CDR2 SYDVKM. Complete variable domain (other parts from reference TRBV28 and TRBJ1-1): DVKVTQSSRYLVKRTGEKVFLECVQDMDHENMFWYRQDPGLGLRLIYFSYDVKMKEKGDIPEGYSVSREKKERFSLILESASTNQTSMYLCASSLVAGFTEAFFGQGTRLTVV.

V is TRBV7-2 and J is TRBJ1-3; D is ambiguous. Trimming removed 2 bases at V and 2 bases at J, with 10 bases between. The CDR3 extends over 15 amino acids. CDR1 and CDR2 (germline): SGHTA, FQGNSA. The CDR3 is CASSLSERPGNTIYF. DNA for the CDR3: TGTGCCAGCAGCTTATCGGAGAGGCCTGGAAACACCATATATTTT.

The V call is TRBV7-2, the J call TRBJ2-5; D is uncertain. CDR1 and CDR2 (germline): SGHTA, FQGNSA. Trimming pared 3 bases from V and 5 bases from J, leaving 13 bases between. There are 14 residues in the CDR3. DNA for the CDR3: TGTGCCAGCAGCTTCAGCGAGTTTATGGAGACCCAGTACTTC. It codes for CASSFSEFMETQYF.